This T cell receptor beta chain was captured in a study of blood T cell repertoires in COVID-19. Across the study: PBMCs, B-cell-depleted T cells, or T cells were the source of the cDNA or gDNA that made up the material.

The protocol was immunoSEQ multiplex PCR, while the TCRdb copy is restricted to in-frame clones and leaves out a portion. This sample has about 140,000 clones, with over 80% found just once. V shed 5 bases and J 9 bases; nucleotides not matched to a gene: 7. The CDR3 spans 13 residues. Looked up from germline, CDR1 is GTSNPN and CDR2 is SVGIG (reference sequence). Sequencing input: PBMCs or T cells enriched from blood (not recorded which). This chain connects TRBV30 to TRBJ1-6, with 7 nucleotides matching TRBD1. The receptor's source is a man in his fifties or sixties who had recovered from COVID-19. CDR3 sequence reads: CAWDRDSASPLHF. The CDR3 coding sequence is TGTGCCTGGGACAGGGATTCTGCTTCACCCCTCCACTTT. The entire variable domain, with the rest obtained from reference TRBV30 and TRBJ1-6, is as follows: SQTIHQWPATLVQPVGSPLSLECTVEGTSNPNLYWYRQAAGRGLQLLFYSVGIGQISSEVPQNLSASRPQDRQFILSSKKLLLSDSGFYLCAWDRDSASPLHFGNGTRLTVT.